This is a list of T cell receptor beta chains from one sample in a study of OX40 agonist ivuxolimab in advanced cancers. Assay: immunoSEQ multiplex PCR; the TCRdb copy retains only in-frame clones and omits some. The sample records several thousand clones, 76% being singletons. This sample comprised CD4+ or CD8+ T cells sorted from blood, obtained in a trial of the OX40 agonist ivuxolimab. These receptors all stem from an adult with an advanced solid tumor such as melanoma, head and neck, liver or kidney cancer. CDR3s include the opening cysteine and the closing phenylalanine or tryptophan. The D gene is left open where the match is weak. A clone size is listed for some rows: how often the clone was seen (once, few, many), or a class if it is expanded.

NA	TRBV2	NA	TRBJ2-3	CASRPGRSADTQYF	TGTGCCAGCAGACCGGGGCGCTCCGCTGATACGCAGTATTTT
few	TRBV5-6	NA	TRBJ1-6	CASSLIGLVAPLHF	TGTGCCAGCAGCTTGATTGGCCTGGTGGCACCCCTCCACTTT
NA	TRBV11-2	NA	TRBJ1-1	CASSLSDVGRGNTEAFF	TGTGCCAGCAGCTTATCCGACGTGGGGCGAGGAAACACTGAAGCTTTCTTT
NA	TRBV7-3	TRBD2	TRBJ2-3	CASSPGLAGGGPDTQYF	TGTGCCAGCAGCCCCGGACTAGCGGGAGGTGGCCCAGATACGCAGTATTTT
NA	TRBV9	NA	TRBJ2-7	CASSDLDSSYEQYF	TGTGCCAGCAGCGACCTAGACAGCTCCTACGAGCAGTACTTC
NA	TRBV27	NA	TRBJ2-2	CASSLQGGTGELFF	TGTGCCAGCAGTTTACAAGGGGGTACCGGGGAGCTGTTTTTT
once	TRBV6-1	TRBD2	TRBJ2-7	CASTQGGDEQYF	TGTGCCAGCACTCAGGGAGGGGACGAGCAGTACTTC
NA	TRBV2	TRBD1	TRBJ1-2	CASSYWTGESNYGYTF	TGTGCCAGCAGTTATTGGACAGGGGAGTCTAACTATGGCTACACCTTC
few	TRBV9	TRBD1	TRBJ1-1	CASSPTGGYTEAFF	TGTGCCAGCAGCCCAACAGGGGGGTACACTGAAGCTTTCTTT
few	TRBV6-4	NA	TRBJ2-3	CASSEASGRTDTQYF	TGTGCCAGCAGTGAGGCTAGTGGTCGCACAGATACGCAGTATTTT
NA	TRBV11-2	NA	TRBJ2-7	CASSLPLTGTYEQYF	TGTGCCAGCAGCTTACCGTTGACGGGGACCTACGAGCAGTACTTC
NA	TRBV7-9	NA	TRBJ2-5	CASSRGDETQYF	TGTGCCAGCAGCCGTGGGGATGAGACCCAGTACTTC
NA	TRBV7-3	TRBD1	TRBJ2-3	CASSMTGTGLDTQYF	TGTGCCAGCAGCATGACCGGGACAGGGTTAGATACGCAGTATTTT
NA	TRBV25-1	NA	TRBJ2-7	CASSDGLNLSEQYF	TGTGCCAGCAGTGATGGGCTAAACCTGTCCGAGCAGTACTTC
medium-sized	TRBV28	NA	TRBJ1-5	CASSSEGLRSNQPQHF	TGTGCCAGCAGTTCCGAAGGGCTACGGAGCAATCAGCCCCAGCATTTT
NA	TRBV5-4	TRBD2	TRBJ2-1	CASSLASSGGTVEQFF	TGTGCCAGCAGCTTGGCTTCTAGCGGGGGCACCGTTGAGCAGTTCTTC
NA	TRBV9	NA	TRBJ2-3	CASSPPADSTQYF	TGTGCCAGCAGCCCTCCCGCGGACAGCACGCAGTATTTT
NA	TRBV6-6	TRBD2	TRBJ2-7	CASSTLAAYEQYF	TGTGCCAGCAGTACCCTAGCGGCCTACGAGCAGTACTTC
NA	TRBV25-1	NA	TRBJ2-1	CASSESVGDEQFF	TGTGCCAGCAGTGAATCGGTGGGGGATGAGCAGTTCTTC
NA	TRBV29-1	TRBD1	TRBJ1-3	CSARGQGVGNTIYF	TGCAGCGCCCGGGGACAGGGGGTTGGAAACACCATATATTTT
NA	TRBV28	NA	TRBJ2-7	CASSLGSHPYEQYF	TGTGCCAGCAGTCTCGGGAGCCACCCCTACGAGCAGTACTTC
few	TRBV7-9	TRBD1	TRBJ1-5	CASSLVPRQGESQPQHF	TGTGCCAGCAGCTTAGTCCCCCGACAGGGTGAGAGTCAGCCCCAGCATTTT
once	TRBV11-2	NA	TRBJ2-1	CASSLTASSYNEQFF	TGTGCCAGCAGTTTGACAGCGTCTTCCTACAATGAGCAGTTCTTC
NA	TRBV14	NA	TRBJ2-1	CASSQDLVAGPYNEQFF	TGTGCCAGCAGCCAAGATCTAGTAGCTGGCCCCTACAATGAGCAGTTCTTC
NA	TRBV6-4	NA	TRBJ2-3	CASSDSPGPDTQYF	TGTGCCAGCAGTGACTCGCCAGGGCCAGATACGCAGTATTTT
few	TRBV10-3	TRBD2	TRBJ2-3	CAINAREGQAPDTQYF	TGTGCCATCAATGCCCGGGAGGGCCAAGCCCCAGATACGCAGTATTTT